The clone carrying this T cell receptor (beta chain) was recorded only once. The antigen is undetermined. The sample belongs to a study of CD8+ T cells in alopecia areata. Extracted RNA was reverse transcribed, and the resulting cDNA served as sequencing template. Assay used: immunoSEQ multiplex PCR; TCRdb lists only in-frame clones, some missing. The sample has about 150,000 clones, roughly 60% seen once. The CDR3 runs 12 residues. Trimming shortened V by 2 bases and J by 5 bases, and 7 bases separated the two germline ends. CDR1 is MDHEN, CDR2 SYDVKM, per germline. Overall study findings and caveats: Lesional tissue from the scalp (especially in alopecia totalis/universalis) showed higher clonality than normal scalp.

The receptor was derived from a human donor in good health. Sample: CD8+ T cells sorted from blood. The chain combines TRBV28 with TRBJ2-7; D perhaps matches TRBD1 (5 bases). CDR3 protein: CASSLNRNEQYF. DNA for the CDR3: TGTGCCAGCAGTTTAAACAGGAACGAGCAGTACTTC.